The entry that follows covers one T cell receptor beta chain sequence. Its cognate antigen is unknown. This record comes from a study of OX40 agonist ivuxolimab in advanced cancers. The CDR3 is made up of 16 amino acids. Trimming took 0 bases from V and 6 from J, leaving 15 bases between them. Germline V gives CDR1 SGHNT, CDR2 YYREEE (reference sequence). Measured with immunoSEQ multiplex PCR; TCRdb has only the in-frame clones, and not every one. Here the sample spans 40,000 to 50,000 clones, roughly 90% being singletons. General study points: At 0.1-3.0 mg/kg, partial responders had clonal expansion among the lowest observed.

This TCR was recovered from an adult with an advanced solid tumor such as melanoma, head and neck, liver or kidney cancer. The chain carries TRBV5-4 and TRBJ2-2, with a tentative D call TRBD2 (7 bases). The source material was CD4+ or CD8+ T cells sorted from blood, sampled in a trial of the OX40 agonist ivuxolimab. The CDR3 DNA follows: TGTGCCAGCAGCTTGGTTGGTGGGGGGGCCCCCGGGGAGCTGTTTTTT. This gives the protein CASSLVGGGAPGELFF.